A single sample gave rise to the 13 T cell receptor beta chains below, sequenced in a study of early T cells in non-severe SARS-CoV-2 infection. TCRdb itself ran the 5' RACE reads through MiXCR, one entry per CDR3 protein. The sample consists of around 52,000 distinct CDR3 sequences, around 13% of them appearing once. Sequenced material: whole blood. The receptors were gathered from an adult who was a healthcare worker with PCR-confirmed SARS-CoV-2 infection or an uninfected control (not recorded which).

This clonotype was observed at least ten times. The rearrangement joins TRBV27 to TRBJ1-6, with 7 bases lining up with TRBD1. CDR1 MNHEY and CDR2 SMNVEV come from the germline V gene (reference sequence). This CDR3 spans 13 amino acids. The V and J ends lost 5 bases and 14 bases, in that order; junction bases with no gene match: 9. CDR3 amino acids: CASSPGDSSSLHF. Here the CDR3 DNA reads TGTGCCAGCAGTCCGGGGGACAGTTCCTCCCTCCACTTT.

Ten or more counts support this clonotype. The chain links TRBV7-8 to TRBJ2-5, with 7 bases aligning to TRBD2. Germline V gene lookup returns CDR1 SGHVS and CDR2 FQNEAQ. This CDR3 region has 12 residues. With 4 bases clipped from V and 5 bases from J, the junction kept 1 base outside the gene matches. The CDR3 sequence is CASSWREETQYF. The CDR3 DNA is TGTGCCAGCAGCTGGCGGGAGGAGACCCAGTACTTC.

To note about this clonotype: It is unclear where the CDR3 begins or ends on the DNA, so no DNA is shown, and the CDR3 is as TCRdb lists it. The chain uses TRBV7-5 and TRBJ1-3; TRBD1 is the table's D call and was not checked against the DNA. TRBV7-5 is annotated as a pseudogene. The CDR3 numbers 20 amino acids, ends counted. The chain's CDR3 is CISVPAKEGIQDKQGNTIYF.

The sample holds many counts of this clonotype. The J gene is TRBJ1-1, the V gene TRBV5-1; D possibly corresponds to TRBD1 (6 bases). The germline V gene encodes CDR1 SGHRS and CDR2 YFSETQ. V dropped 9 bases and J dropped 2 bases, with 17 bases sitting between them. The CDR3 is made up of 14 amino acids. CDR3 sequence (DNA): TGCGCCACCCAACAGGGTCCGGGAAACACTGAAGCTTTCTTT. Translation: CATQQGPGNTEAFF.

This clonotype was detected ten times or more. This chain joins TRBV7-3 and TRBJ2-5; 7 nucleotides agree with TRBD2. Germline-derived CDR1 and CDR2 are SGHTA and FQGTGA. The CDR3 is 14 residues long. V gave up 0 bases and J gave up 3 bases; unmatched junction bases: 1. CDR3 residues: CASSLTAGEETQYF. Written as DNA, the CDR3 is TGTGCCAGCAGCTTAACGGCGGGGGAAGAGACCCAGTACTTC.

The rearrangement joins TRBV6-6 to TRBJ2-1; 15 nucleotides match TRBD2. CDR3 size: 17 residues. The junction had 5 bases not matched to a gene; V was cut back by 6 bases and J by 2 bases. Per the germline V gene, CDR1 is MNHNY and CDR2 is SVGAGI (reference sequence). In DNA form, the CDR3 reads TGTGCCAGCAGGGGACTAGCGGGAGGCTTAACCTACAATGAGCAGTTCTTC. Its translation is CASRGLAGGLTYNEQFF.

The chain has TRBV6-2 or TRBV6-3 and TRBJ1-1, with D perhaps TRBD1 (5 bases). The CDR3 spans 14 residues. V lost 5 bases and J 7 bases, leaving 17 bases between the germline ends. The V gene's germline CDR1 is MNHEY and CDR2 SVGEGT. CDR3 DNA: TGTGCCAGCAGTCTGAAAGGGGCCCGAGATGAAGCTTTCTTT. Protein product: CASSLKGARDEAFF.

The chain employs TRBV9 and TRBJ2-5, with TRBD1 matching 7 bases. Germline trimming cut 4 bases from V and 1 base from J; bases unmatched to any gene: 13. Per the germline V gene, CDR1 is SGDLS and CDR2 is YYNGEE. The CDR3 extends over 17 amino acids. CDR3 bases: TGTGCCAGCAGCCCAAGGACAGGCGAAGTATCCCAAGAGACCCAGTACTTC. Translating it yields CASSPRTGEVSQETQYF.

Turning to this clonotype: A read error may be the cause here, since a much bigger clone is one base away. This chain connects TRBV24-1 to TRBJ1-5, with 9 bases that match TRBD1. This CDR3 comprises 16 residues. CDR1 is KGHDR and CDR2 is SFDVKD in the germline V gene. The CDR3 DNA sequence: TGTGTCACCAGTGATGGGGGACAGGGAACAAATCAGCCCCAGCATTTT. This codes for CVTSDGGQGTNQPQHF.

This clonotype was seen a handful of times. The V call is TRBV7-2, the J call TRBJ2-1; possible D gene TRBD2, 7 bases. The germline gives CDR1 SGHTA, CDR2 FQGNSA. This CDR3 comprises 17 residues. Trimming pared 5 bases from V and 3 bases from J, leaving 20 bases between. The CDR3 sequence: CASSPRIGRGIYNEQFF. CDR3 bases: TGTGCCAGCAGCCCACGAATAGGGAGGGGGATCTACAATGAGCAGTTCTTC.

This clonotype was recorded many times. The gene calls are TRBV2 and TRBJ2-1, with 8 nucleotides matching TRBD2. The V segment lost 4 bases and the J segment 12 bases; nucleotides outside the gene matches: 14. Per the germline V gene, CDR1 is SNHLY and CDR2 is FYNNEI. The length of the CDR3 is 15 residues. The CDR3 here is CASSGTGGSSLRQFF. The CDR3 nucleotides are TGTGCCAGCAGTGGCACGGGAGGGTCTTCTCTACGGCAGTTCTTC.

This clonotype was observed many times. The CDR3 DNA follows: TGTGCCAGCAGCTTAGGGAAACCCCAAGAGACCCAGTACTTC. Amino acid sequence: CASSLGKPQETQYF. The chain joins TRBV5-5 to TRBJ2-5; D not certain. The germline V and J ends were trimmed by 2 bases and 1 base, with 9 bases remaining between them. The V gene's germline CDR1 is SGHKS and CDR2 YYEKEE (reference sequence). The CDR3 extends over 14 amino acids.

In this sample, this clonotype turned up many times. V usage is TRBV7-9 and J usage is TRBJ2-3; 7 bases fit TRBD2. The CDR3 extends over 16 amino acids. Trimming at V came to 0 bases and at J to 8 bases, leaving 11 bases not matched to a gene. Germline CDR1 and CDR2: SEHNR and FQNEAQ (reference sequence). Here the CDR3 DNA reads TGTGCCAGCAGCTTAGCGGTCAGGGAGGGTTTCGGTACGCAGTATTTT. This sequence encodes CASSLAVREGFGTQYF. The variable domain in full, completed from reference TRBV7-9 and TRBJ2-3, reads DTGVSQNPRHKITKRGQNVTFRCDPISEHNRLYWYRQTLGQGPEFLTYFQNEAQLEKSRLLSDRFSAERPKGSFSTLEIQRTEQGDSAMYLCASSLAVREGFGTQYFGPGTRLTVL.